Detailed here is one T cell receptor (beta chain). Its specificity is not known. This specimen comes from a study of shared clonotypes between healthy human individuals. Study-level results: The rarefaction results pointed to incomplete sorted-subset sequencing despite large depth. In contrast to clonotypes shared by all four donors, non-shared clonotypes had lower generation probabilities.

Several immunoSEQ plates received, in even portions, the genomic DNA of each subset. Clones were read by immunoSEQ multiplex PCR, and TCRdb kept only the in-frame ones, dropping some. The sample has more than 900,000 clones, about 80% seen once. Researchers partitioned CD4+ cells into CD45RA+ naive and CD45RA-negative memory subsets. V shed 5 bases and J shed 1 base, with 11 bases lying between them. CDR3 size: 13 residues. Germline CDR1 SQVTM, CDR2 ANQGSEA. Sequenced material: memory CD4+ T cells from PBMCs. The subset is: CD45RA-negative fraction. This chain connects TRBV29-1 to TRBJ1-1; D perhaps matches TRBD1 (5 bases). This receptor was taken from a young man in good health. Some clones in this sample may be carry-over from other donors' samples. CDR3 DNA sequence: TGCAGCGTTAAGGGGTTTGGGAACACTGAAGCTTTCTTT. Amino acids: CSVKGFGNTEAFF. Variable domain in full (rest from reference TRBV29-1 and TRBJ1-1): SAVISQKPSRDICQRGTSLTIQCQVDSQVTMMFWYRQQPGQSLTLIATANQGSEATYESGFVIDKFPISRPNLTFSTLTVSNMSPEDSSIYLCSVKGFGNTEAFFGQGTRLTVV.